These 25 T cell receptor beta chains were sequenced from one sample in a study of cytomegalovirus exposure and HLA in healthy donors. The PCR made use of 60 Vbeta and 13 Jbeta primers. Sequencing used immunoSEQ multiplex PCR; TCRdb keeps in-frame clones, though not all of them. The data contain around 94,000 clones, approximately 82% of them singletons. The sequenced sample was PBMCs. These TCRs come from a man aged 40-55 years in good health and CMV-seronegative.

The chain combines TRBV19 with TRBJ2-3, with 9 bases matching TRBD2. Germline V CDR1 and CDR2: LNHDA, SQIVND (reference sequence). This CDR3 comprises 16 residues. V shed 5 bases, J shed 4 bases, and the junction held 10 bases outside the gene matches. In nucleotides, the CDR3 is TGTGCCAGTAGTCCAGGGCCCGGGACTAGCCCAGATACGCAGTATTTT. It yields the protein CASSPGPGTSPDTQYF.

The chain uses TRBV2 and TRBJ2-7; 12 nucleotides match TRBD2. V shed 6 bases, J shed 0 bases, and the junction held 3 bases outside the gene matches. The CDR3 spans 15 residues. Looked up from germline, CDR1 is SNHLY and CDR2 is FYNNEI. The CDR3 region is CASRELAGGSYEQYF. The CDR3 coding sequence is TGTGCCAGCAGAGAACTAGCGGGGGGCTCCTACGAGCAGTACTTC.

The CDR3 DNA is TGTGCCAGCAGCTTGGGGCGGATGACCCTGCTACCCCTCCACTTT. It translates to CASSLGRMTLLPLHF. This sequence joins TRBV7-8 and TRBJ1-6; possibly TRBD1 for D (5 bases). This CDR3 contains 15 residues. Germline V lookup: CDR1 SGHVS, CDR2 FQNEAQ. The V end lost 3 bases, the J end lost 12 bases, and 18 bases lay between the germline ends.

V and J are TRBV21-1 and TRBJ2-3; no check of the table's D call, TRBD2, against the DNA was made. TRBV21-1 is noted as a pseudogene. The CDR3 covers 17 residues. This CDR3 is CASSALGGRDDTDTQYF. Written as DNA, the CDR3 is TGTGCCAGCAGCGCGTTGGGGGGGAGGGATGACACAGATACGCAGTATTTT.

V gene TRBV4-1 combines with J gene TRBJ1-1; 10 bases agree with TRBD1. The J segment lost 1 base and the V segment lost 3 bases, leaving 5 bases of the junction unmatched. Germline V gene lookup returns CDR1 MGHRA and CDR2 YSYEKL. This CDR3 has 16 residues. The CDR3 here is CASSHRTGGANTEAFF. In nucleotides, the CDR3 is TGCGCCAGCAGCCACCGGACAGGGGGGGCGAACACTGAAGCTTTCTTT.

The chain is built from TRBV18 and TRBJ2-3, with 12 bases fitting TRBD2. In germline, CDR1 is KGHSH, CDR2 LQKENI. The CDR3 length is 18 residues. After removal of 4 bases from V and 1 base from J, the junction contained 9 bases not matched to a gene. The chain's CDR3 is CASSQLPSGGAGTDTQYF. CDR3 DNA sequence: TGTGCCAGCTCACAATTACCTAGCGGGGGGGCCGGCACAGATACGCAGTATTTT.

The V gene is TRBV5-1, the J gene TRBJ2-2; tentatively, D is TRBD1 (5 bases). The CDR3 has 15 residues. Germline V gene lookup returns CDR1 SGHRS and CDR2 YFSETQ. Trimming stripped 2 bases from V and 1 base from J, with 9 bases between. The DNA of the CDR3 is TGCGCCAGCAGCTTCCCCCAGGGGAACACCGGGGAGCTGTTTTTT. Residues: CASSFPQGNTGELFF.

CDR3 nucleotides: TGCGCCAGCAGCTTGCCGAGCTACGAGCAGTACTTC. This sequence encodes CASSLPSYEQYF. The rearrangement joins TRBV5-1 to TRBJ2-5, with D unresolved. The J call is doubtful: the DNA matches TRBJ2-7 better. Germline V CDR1 and CDR2: SGHRS, YFSETQ. CDR3 size: 12 residues.

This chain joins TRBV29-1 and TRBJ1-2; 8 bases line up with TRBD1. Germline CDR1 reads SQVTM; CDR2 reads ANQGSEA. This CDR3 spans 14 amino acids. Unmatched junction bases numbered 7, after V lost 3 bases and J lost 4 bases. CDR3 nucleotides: TGCAGCGTTGAGTTTAGGACAGGGCTCTATGGCTACACCTTC. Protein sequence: CSVEFRTGLYGYTF.

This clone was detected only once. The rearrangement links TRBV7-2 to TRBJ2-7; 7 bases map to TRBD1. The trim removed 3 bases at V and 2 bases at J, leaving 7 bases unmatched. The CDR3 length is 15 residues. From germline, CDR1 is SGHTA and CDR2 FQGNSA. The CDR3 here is CASSFVGQGAYEQYF. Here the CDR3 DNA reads TGTGCCAGCAGCTTTGTAGGCCAGGGGGCCTACGAGCAGTACTTC. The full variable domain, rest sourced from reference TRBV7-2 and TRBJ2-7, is GAGVSQSPSNKVTEKGKDVELRCDPISGHTALYWYRQSLGQGLEFLIYFQGNSAPDKSGLPSDRFSAERTGGSVSTLTIQRTQQEDSAVYLCASSFVGQGAYEQYFGPGTRLTVT.

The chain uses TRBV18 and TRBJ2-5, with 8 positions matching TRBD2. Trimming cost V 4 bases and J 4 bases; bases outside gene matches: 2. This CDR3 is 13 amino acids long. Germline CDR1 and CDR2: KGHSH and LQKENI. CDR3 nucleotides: TGTGCCAGCTCACGCCTAGCGGGAGAGACCCAGTACTTC. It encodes CASSRLAGETQYF.

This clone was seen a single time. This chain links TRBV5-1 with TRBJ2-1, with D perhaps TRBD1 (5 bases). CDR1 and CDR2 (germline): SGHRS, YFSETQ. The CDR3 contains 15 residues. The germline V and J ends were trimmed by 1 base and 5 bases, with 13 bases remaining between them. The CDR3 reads CASSLSQGFDNEQFF. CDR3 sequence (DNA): TGCGCCAGCAGCTTGAGTCAGGGTTTCGACAATGAGCAGTTCTTC.

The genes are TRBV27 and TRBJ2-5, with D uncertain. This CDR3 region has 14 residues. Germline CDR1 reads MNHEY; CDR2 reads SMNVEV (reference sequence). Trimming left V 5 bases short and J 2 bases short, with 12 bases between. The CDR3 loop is CASSPLGFQETQYF. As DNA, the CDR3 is TGTGCCAGCAGTCCACTGGGCTTTCAAGAGACCCAGTACTTC.

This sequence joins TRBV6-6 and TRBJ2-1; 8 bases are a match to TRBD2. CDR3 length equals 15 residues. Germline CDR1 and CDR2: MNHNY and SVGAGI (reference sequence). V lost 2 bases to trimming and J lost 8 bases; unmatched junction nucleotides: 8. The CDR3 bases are TGTGCCAGCAGTTACGGGCGGCGGGGGGCGGATGAGCAGTTCTTC. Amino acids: CASSYGRRGADEQFF.

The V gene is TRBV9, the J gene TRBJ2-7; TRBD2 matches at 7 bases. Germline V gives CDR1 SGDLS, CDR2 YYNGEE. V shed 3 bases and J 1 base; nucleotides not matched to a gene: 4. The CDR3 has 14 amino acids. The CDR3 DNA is TGTGCCAGCAGCGCCCGGGACTATTCCTACGAGCAGTACTTC. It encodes CASSARDYSYEQYF.

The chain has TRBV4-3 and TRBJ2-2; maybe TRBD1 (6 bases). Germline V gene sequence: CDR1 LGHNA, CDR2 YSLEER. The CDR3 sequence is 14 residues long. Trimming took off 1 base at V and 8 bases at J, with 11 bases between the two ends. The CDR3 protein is CASSQAGGRGELFF. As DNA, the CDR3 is TGCGCCAGCAGCCAAGCTGGGGGCAGGGGGGAGCTGTTTTTT.

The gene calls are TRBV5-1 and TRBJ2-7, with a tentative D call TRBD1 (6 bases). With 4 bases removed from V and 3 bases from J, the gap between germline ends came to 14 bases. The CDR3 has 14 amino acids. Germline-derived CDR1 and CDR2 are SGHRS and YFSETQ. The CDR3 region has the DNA TGCGCCAGCAGCGCGAGGGACACCATCTACGAGCAGTACTTC. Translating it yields CASSARDTIYEQYF.

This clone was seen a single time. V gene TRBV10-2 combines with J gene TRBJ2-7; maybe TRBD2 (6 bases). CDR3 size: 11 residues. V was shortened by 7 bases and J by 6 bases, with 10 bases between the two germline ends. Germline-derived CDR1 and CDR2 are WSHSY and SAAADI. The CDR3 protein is CASTLGGEQYF. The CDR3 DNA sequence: TGCGCCAGCACCCTGGGAGGCGAGCAGTACTTC.

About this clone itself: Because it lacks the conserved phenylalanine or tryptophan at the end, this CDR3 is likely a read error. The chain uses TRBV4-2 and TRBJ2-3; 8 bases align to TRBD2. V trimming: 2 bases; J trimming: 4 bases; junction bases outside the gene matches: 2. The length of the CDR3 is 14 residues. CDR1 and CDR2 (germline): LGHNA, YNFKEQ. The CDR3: CASSQPGLADTQYL. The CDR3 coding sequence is TGTGCCAGCAGCCAACCGGGACTAGCAGATACGCAGTATCTT.

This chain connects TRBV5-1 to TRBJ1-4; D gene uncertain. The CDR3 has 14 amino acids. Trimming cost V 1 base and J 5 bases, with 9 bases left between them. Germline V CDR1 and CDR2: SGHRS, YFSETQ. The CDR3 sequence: CASSLTSENEKLFF. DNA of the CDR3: TGCGCCAGCAGCTTGACGTCTGAGAATGAAAAACTGTTTTTT.

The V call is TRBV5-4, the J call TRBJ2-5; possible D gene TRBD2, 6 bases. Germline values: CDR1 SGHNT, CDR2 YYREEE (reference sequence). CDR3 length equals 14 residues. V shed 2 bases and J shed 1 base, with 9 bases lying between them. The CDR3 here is CASSFAGIQETQYF. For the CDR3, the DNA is TGTGCCAGCAGCTTCGCGGGGATCCAAGAGACCCAGTACTTC.

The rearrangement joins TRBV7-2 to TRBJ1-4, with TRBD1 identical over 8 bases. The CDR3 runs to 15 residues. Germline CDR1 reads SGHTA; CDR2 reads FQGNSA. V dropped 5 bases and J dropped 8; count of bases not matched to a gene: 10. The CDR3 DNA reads TGTGCCAGCAGCCAACCCAGGGGGCGCGGAGAAAAACTGTTTTTT. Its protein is CASSQPRGRGEKLFF.

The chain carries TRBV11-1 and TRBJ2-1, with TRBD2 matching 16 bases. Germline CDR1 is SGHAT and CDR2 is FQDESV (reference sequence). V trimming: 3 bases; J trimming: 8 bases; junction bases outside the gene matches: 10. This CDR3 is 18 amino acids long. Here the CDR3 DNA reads TGTGCCAGCAGCTTCCTCGGGACTAGCGGGGGGGCATTGGATGAGCAGTTCTTC. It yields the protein CASSFLGTSGGALDEQFF.

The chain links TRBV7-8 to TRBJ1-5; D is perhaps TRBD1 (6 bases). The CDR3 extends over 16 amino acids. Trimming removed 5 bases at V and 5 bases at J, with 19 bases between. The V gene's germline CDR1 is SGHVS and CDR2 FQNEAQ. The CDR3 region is CASSRGGAGSHQPQHF. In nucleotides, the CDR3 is TGTGCCAGCAGCCGGGGGGGGGCCGGATCTCATCAGCCCCAGCATTTT.

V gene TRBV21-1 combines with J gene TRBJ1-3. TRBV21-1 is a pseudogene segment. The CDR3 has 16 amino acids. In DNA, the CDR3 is TGTGCCAGCAGCCCTCGGGACTGGAGCTCTGGAAACACCATATATTTT. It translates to CASSPRDWSSGNTIYF.